Listed below are T cell receptor beta chains from one sample, sequenced in a study of blood T cell repertoires in COVID-19. Produced via immunoSEQ multiplex PCR; TCRdb's table is partial and in-frame only. The table records some 57,000 clones, around 88% of them present only once. The sequenced material came from peripheral blood. The receptor source for this set is a woman at least 80 years old with acute or convalescent COVID-19. The CDR3 runs from the conserved cysteine through the conserved F or W. D genes are given only for firm matches. Clone size is given for some rows only: seen once, a few or many times, or a class if the clone is expanded.

clone_size d_call j_call v_call cdr3_nt cdr3_aa
. . TRBJ2-2 TRBV7-3 TGTGCCAGCAGCTTGAGTTCGTCCGGGGAGCTGTTTTTT CASSLSSSGELFF
. . TRBJ2-5 TRBV18 TGTGCCAGCTCACCACCGAGTGGGGGCGAGACCCAGTACTTC CASSPPSGGETQYF
once . TRBJ2-3 TRBV7-8 TGTGCCAGCAGCTTAGTGGAGCCAGATACGCAGTATTTT CASSLVEPDTQYF
. . TRBJ2-1 TRBV7-3 TGTGCCAGCAGCTTAAATGCTAGAAGCTCCTACAATGAGCAGTTCTTC CASSLNARSSYNEQFF
. . TRBJ1-2 TRBV7-9 TGTGCCAGCTCCGTGACAGGCCCGGGGGGGTACACCTTC CASSVTGPGGYTF
few . TRBJ1-5 TRBV6-4 TGTGCCAGCAGTGTAAATAGCAATCAGCCCCAGCATTTT CASSVNSNQPQHF
. . TRBJ2-6 TRBV10-3 TGTGCCATACGGGATCTCCGTTCTGGGGCCAACGTCCTGACTTTC CAIRDLRSGANVLTF
. TRBD2 TRBJ2-1 TRBV5-1 TGCGCCAGCGCGGGGGGGCGGGTATACAATGAGCAGTTCTTC CASAGGRVYNEQFF
. . TRBJ2-7 TRBV28 TGTGCCAGCAGTACCCAAACAGGGTATATGAGGTACGAGCAGTACTTC CASSTQTGYMRYEQYF
. TRBD2 TRBJ2-5 TRBV4-1 TGCGCCAGCAGCCAAGATCGGGGAGGGCCTGGTAGAAGGCGAGAGACCCAGTACTTC CASSQDRGGPGRRRETQYF
. TRBD1 TRBJ2-3 TRBV30 TGTGCCTGGAGTGTACCCCGGACAGGGACAGATACGCAGTATTTT CAWSVPRTGTDTQYF
. TRBD1 TRBJ1-2 TRBV5-1 TGCGCCAGCAACCAGGGGGCGAGTAACTTAAACTATGGCTACACCTTC CASNQGASNLNYGYTF
few TRBD2 TRBJ2-2 TRBV2 TGTGCCAGCACGAGACTAGCGGGACTAGATGGGGAGCTGTTTTTT CASTRLAGLDGELFF
. TRBD1 TRBJ1-3 TRBV2 TGTGCCAGCAGTCTCCGACAGGGTAGTGGAAACACCATATATTTT CASSLRQGSGNTIYF
. . TRBJ1-1 TRBV15 TGTGCCACCAGCGCCTCGCCCCCCGCCGGAGCTTTCTTT CATSASPPAGAFF
few . TRBJ2-7 TRBV5-1 TGCGCCAGCAGCACCGGACAGTACGAGCAGTACTTC CASSTGQYEQYF
. TRBD2 TRBJ2-3 TRBV5-1 TGCGCCAGCAGCTTGAGGGGAGTGGTAAGCGGGAGCGTTTTAGATACGCAGTATTTT CASSLRGVVSGSVLDTQYF
. . TRBJ1-1 TRBV5-4 TGTGCCAGCAGCTTCTTGGACAGGAACACTGAAGCTTTCTTT CASSFLDRNTEAFF
. TRBD1 TRBJ1-1 TRBV27 TGTGCCAGCAGTTTATCCCCCTCGGGACAGGGGAGGCTGAACACTGAAGCTTTCTTT CASSLSPSGQGRLNTEAFF
. TRBD1 TRBJ2-1 TRBV11-2 TGTGCCAGCAGCCTGGGACAGGGGTCCAGCTACAATGAGCAGTTCTTC CASSLGQGSSYNEQFF
. . TRBJ1-1 TRBV29-1 TGCAGCGTTGTTGTAATGAACACTGAAGCTTTCTTT CSVVVMNTEAFF
. . TRBJ2-5 TRBV4-1 TGCGCCAGCAGCCAAGAGTCGGGGGCCCAGTACTTC CASSQESGAQYF
few . TRBJ1-2 TRBV19 TGTGCCAGTAGTATTAGCCCTCTGGTTGGTGGCTACACCTTC CASSISPLVGGYTF
. TRBD2 TRBJ2-3 TRBV7-9 TGTGCCAGCAGCCCCACTAGCGGGGGGACCCCAGATACGCAGTATTTT CASSPTSGGTPDTQYF
. TRBD2 TRBJ2-1 TRBV13 TGTGCCAGCAGCTTATCCCAGGCCCGGACTAGCGGTCAAAGCTCCTACAATGAGCAGTTCTTC CASSLSQARTSGQSSYNEQFF
. . TRBJ2-3 TRBV10-3 TGTGCCAGCCAGACTAGTTTAACGCAGTATTTT CASQTSLTQYF
. . TRBJ1-2 TRBV3-1/TRBV3-2 TGTGCCAGCAGCCCTTCACGACAGAATGGCTACACCTTC CASSPSRQNGYTF
. . TRBJ2-1 TRBV21-1 TGTGCCAGCAGCAGACGGGACAGGGTTGAGGATGAGCAGTTCTTC CASSRRDRVEDEQFF
. . TRBJ1-1 TRBV5-1 TGCGCCAGCAGCCCCCGGGACATGAACACTGAAGCTTTCTTT CASSPRDMNTEAFF
. . TRBJ2-3 TRBV3-1/TRBV3-2 TGTGCCAGCAGCCAAAAGGGGAGCACAGATACGCAGTATTTT CASSQKGSTDTQYF
. TRBD2 TRBJ2-5 TRBV5-4 TGTGCCAGCACCTCCGGGACTAGCCCGGAGACCCAGTACTTC CASTSGTSPETQYF
. . TRBJ1-4 TRBV7-9 TGTGCCAGCAGCTTCGGGAATGAAAAACTGTTTTTT CASSFGNEKLFF
. TRBD1 TRBJ1-4 TRBV30 TGTGCCTGGACACAGGGGATGGGTAATGAAAAACTGTTTTTT CAWTQGMGNEKLFF
. TRBD1 TRBJ1-5 TRBV7-8 TGTGCCAGCAGCGCGGGACAGGGGGTCCAGCCCCAGCATTTT CASSAGQGVQPQHF
. . TRBJ1-5 TRBV6-5 TGTGCCAGCAACAACAGGGGCAATCAGCCCCAGCATTTT CASNNRGNQPQHF
. TRBD1 TRBJ1-1 TRBV11-3 TGTGCCAGCAGCTTAGACCTAGACAGGGTTGAAGCTTTCTTT CASSLDLDRVEAFF
once . TRBJ1-5 TRBV6-1 TGTGCCAGCAGGGAAGGGGCCCAGCCCCAGCATTTT CASREGAQPQHF
. . TRBJ1-1 TRBV19 TGTGCCAGTAGCAACAGGGAACCGAACACTGAAGCTTTCTTT CASSNREPNTEAFF
. . TRBJ1-2 TRBV15 TGTGCCACCAGCATTGACAGGTTAAACTATGGCTACACCTTC CATSIDRLNYGYTF
. . TRBJ1-3 TRBV3-1/TRBV3-2 TGTGCCAGCAGCCAGCCTACTTTCTCTACGAGAAACACCATATATTTT CASSQPTFSTRNTIYF
. . TRBJ1-6 TRBV2 TGTGCCAGCACCGTCATTATGGGGGCCAATTCACCCCTCCACTTT CASTVIMGANSPLHF
few TRBD2 TRBJ2-1 TRBV5-4 TGTGCCAGCAGCTTTGGCGGGGGAACCTACAATGAGCAGTTCTTC CASSFGGGTYNEQFF
. TRBD2 TRBJ2-7 TRBV28 TGTGCCAGCAGTTTATTAGGGAGAGGACTAGTACCCTACGAGCAGTACTTC CASSLLGRGLVPYEQYF
. . TRBJ1-5 TRBV19 TGTGCCAGTAGCGGGGGGGGCGCGCGGCAGCCCCAGCATTTT CASSGGGARQPQHF
. TRBD1 TRBJ2-2 TRBV7-6 TGTGCCAGCAGCTTAGGGGGGACAGGGATCACCGGGGAGCTGTTTTTT CASSLGGTGITGELFF
. TRBD1 TRBJ2-1 TRBV4-1 TGCGCCAGCAGCACGGGACAGGGGGCCCTTGAGCAGTTCTTC CASSTGQGALEQFF
few . TRBJ1-3 TRBV7-3 TGTGCCAGCAGCTTAAGTAGCTCTGGAAACACCATATATTTT CASSLSSSGNTIYF
. . TRBJ1-1 TRBV3-1/TRBV3-2 TGTGCCAGCAGCCCCCTGACAGGTGAAGCTTTCTTT CASSPLTGEAFF
once TRBD1 TRBJ1-3 TRBV7-8 TGTGCCAGCGGTACAGGGGCTGGAAACACCATATATTTT CASGTGAGNTIYF
. . TRBJ2-1 TRBV2 TGTGCCAGCAGTGGAAGAGAAACCCGGGACTTAAATGAGCAGTTCTTC CASSGRETRDLNEQFF
. TRBD2 TRBJ2-1 TRBV3-1/TRBV3-2 TGTGCCAGCAGCCCGACTAGCGGGGACTACAATGAGCAGTTCTTC CASSPTSGDYNEQFF
. TRBD1 TRBJ2-1 TRBV19 TGTGCCAGTAAGGACAGGGGGTTATATGAGCAGTTCTTC CASKDRGLYEQFF
. TRBD2 TRBJ2-3 TRBV11-2 TGTGCCAGCAGCAGTACGGGACTAGCGGCCCCAGATACGCAGTATTTT CASSSTGLAAPDTQYF
. TRBD1 TRBJ2-5 TRBV5-1 TGCGCCAGCAGCTTGGTGGGGGACAGCCAAGAGACCCAGTACTTC CASSLVGDSQETQYF
. . TRBJ1-1 TRBV25-1 TGTGCCAGCAGTGAACTTGGGGGGGAAGGGACTGAAGCTTTCTTT CASSELGGEGTEAFF
. . TRBJ2-5 TRBV12-3/TRBV12-4 TGTGCCAGCACCCTTAGCTTCCAAGAGACCCAGTACTTC CASTLSFQETQYF
. . TRBJ1-3 TRBV18 TGTGCCAGCTCACCACGGGTAGAGGGCGGCTCTGGAAACACCATATATTTT CASSPRVEGGSGNTIYF